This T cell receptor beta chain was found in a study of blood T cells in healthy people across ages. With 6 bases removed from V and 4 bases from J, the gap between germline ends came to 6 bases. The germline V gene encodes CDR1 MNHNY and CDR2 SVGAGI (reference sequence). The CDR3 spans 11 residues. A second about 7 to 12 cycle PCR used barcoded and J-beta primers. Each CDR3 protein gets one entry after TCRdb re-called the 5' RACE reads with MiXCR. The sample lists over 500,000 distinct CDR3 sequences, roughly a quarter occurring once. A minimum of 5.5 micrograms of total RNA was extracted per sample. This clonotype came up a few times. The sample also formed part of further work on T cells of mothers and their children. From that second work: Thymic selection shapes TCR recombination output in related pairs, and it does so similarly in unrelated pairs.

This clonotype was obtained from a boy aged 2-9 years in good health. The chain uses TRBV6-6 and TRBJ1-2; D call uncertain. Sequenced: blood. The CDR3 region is CASRDPYGYTF. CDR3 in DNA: TGTGCCAGCAGAGACCCCTATGGCTACACCTTC.